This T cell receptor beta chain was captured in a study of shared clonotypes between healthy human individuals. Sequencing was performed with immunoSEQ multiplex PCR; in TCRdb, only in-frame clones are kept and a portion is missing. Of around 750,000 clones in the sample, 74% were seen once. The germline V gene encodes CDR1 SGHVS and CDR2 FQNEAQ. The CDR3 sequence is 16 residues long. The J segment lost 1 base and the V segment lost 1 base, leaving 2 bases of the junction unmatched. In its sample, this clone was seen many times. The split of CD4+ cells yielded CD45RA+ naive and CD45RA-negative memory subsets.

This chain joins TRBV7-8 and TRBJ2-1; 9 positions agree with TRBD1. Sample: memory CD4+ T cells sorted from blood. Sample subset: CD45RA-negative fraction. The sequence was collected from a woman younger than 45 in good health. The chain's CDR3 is CASSLGDRGSYNEQFF. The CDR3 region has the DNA TGTGCCAGCAGCTTAGGAGACAGGGGGTCCTACAATGAGCAGTTCTTC.